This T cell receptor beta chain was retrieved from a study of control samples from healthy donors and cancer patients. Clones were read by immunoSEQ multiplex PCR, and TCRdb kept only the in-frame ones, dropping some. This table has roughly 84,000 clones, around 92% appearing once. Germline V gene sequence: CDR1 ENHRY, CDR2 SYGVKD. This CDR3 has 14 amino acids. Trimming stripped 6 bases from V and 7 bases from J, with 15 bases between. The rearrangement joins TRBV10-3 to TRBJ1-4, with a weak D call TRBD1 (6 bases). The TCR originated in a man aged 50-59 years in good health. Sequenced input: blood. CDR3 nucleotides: TGTGCCATCAGGCCAGGGGATATCAGTGAAAAACTGTTTTTT. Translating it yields CAIRPGDISEKLFF.